A selection of T cell receptor beta chains follows, all from one sample in a study of technical replicates of blood from a few donors. Sequenced by immunoSEQ multiplex PCR; TCRdb stores in-frame clones only, minus some. The sample consists of around 64,000 clones, about 93% of them appearing once. Sequencing was performed on PBMCs. These receptors were collected from a human donor in good health. Some clones in this sample may be carry-over from other donors' samples. The CDR3 runs from the conserved cysteine through the conserved F or W. A D gene is named only where the DNA matches it firmly. Some rows mark clone size as missing; the rest say once, few, many or name a class of expanded clone.

clone size: NA
V gene: TRBV18
D gene: NA
J gene: TRBJ2-1
CDR3 protein: CASNRGGNEQFF
CDR3 DNA: TGTGCCAGTAACAGGGGAGGCAATGAGCAGTTCTTC

clone size: NA
V gene: TRBV25-1
D gene: TRBD2
J gene: TRBJ2-5
CDR3 protein: CASSGHGRVRETQYF
CDR3 DNA: TGTGCCAGCAGTGGACACGGGAGGGTCCGAGAGACCCAGTACTTC

clone size: NA
V gene: TRBV30
D gene: TRBD2
J gene: TRBJ2-5
CDR3 protein: CALGLAAQETQYF
CDR3 DNA: TGTGCCCTCGGACTAGCGGCTCAAGAGACCCAGTACTTC

clone size: NA
V gene: TRBV2
D gene: TRBD1
J gene: TRBJ1-3
CDR3 protein: CASSPTGYGNTIYF
CDR3 DNA: TGTGCCAGCAGCCCGACAGGGTACGGAAACACCATATATTTT

clone size: NA
V gene: TRBV19
D gene: NA
J gene: TRBJ2-2
CDR3 protein: CASGWGQANTGELFF
CDR3 DNA: TGTGCCAGTGGCTGGGGCCAAGCGAACACCGGGGAGCTGTTTTTT

clone size: NA
V gene: TRBV10-3
D gene: NA
J gene: TRBJ1-3
CDR3 protein: CAISPFGGNTIYF
CDR3 DNA: TGTGCCATCAGTCCCTTCGGTGGAAACACCATATATTTT

clone size: NA
V gene: TRBV10-3
D gene: TRBD2
J gene: TRBJ2-1
CDR3 protein: CAINGAGLAPRYEQFF
CDR3 DNA: TGTGCCATCAATGGGGCGGGACTAGCGCCGAGATATGAGCAGTTCTTC

clone size: NA
V gene: TRBV9
D gene: TRBD1
J gene: TRBJ2-7
CDR3 protein: CASSVSDRGYYEQYF
CDR3 DNA: TGTGCCAGCAGCGTATCGGACAGGGGTTACTACGAGCAGTACTTC

clone size: NA
V gene: TRBV9
D gene: NA
J gene: TRBJ1-1
CDR3 protein: CASSEPGDLNTEAFF
CDR3 DNA: TGTGCCAGCAGCGAGCCAGGGGATTTGAACACTGAAGCTTTCTTT

clone size: NA
V gene: TRBV4-3
D gene: NA
J gene: TRBJ2-7
CDR3 protein: CASSQEEGPYEQYF
CDR3 DNA: TGCGCCAGCAGCCAAGAGGAGGGCCCCTACGAGCAGTACTTC

clone size: NA
V gene: TRBV30
D gene: NA
J gene: TRBJ2-3
CDR3 protein: CAWSGLVGTDTQYF
CDR3 DNA: TGTGCCTGGAGCGGCCTAGTCGGCACAGATACGCAGTATTTT

clone size: NA
V gene: TRBV9
D gene: NA
J gene: TRBJ1-4
CDR3 protein: CASSVGGSTNEKLFF
CDR3 DNA: TGTGCCAGCAGCGTAGGAGGATCAACTAATGAAAAACTGTTTTTT

clone size: NA
V gene: TRBV5-4
D gene: NA
J gene: TRBJ2-7
CDR3 protein: CASSSARGTEQYF
CDR3 DNA: TGTGCCAGCAGCTCCGCTAGGGGGACCGAGCAGTACTTC

clone size: NA
V gene: TRBV5-3
D gene: NA
J gene: TRBJ1-1
CDR3 protein: CARSLASPGQDRCEAFF
CDR3 DNA: TGTGCCAGAAGCTTGGCGTCCCCTGGACAAGACCGATGTGAAGCTTTCTTT

clone size: NA
V gene: TRBV7-6
D gene: NA
J gene: TRBJ2-1
CDR3 protein: CASSETLTHNEQFF
CDR3 DNA: TGTGCCAGCAGCGAGACATTGACCCACAATGAGCAGTTCTTC

clone size: NA
V gene: TRBV30
D gene: NA
J gene: TRBJ2-6
CDR3 protein: CAWSYPGANVLTF
CDR3 DNA: TGTGCCTGGAGTTATCCCGGGGCCAACGTCCTGACTTTC

clone size: NA
V gene: TRBV7-9
D gene: NA
J gene: TRBJ1-2
CDR3 protein: CASSSAGVLRGYTF
CDR3 DNA: TGTGCCAGCAGCTCAGCCGGGGTTTTAAGAGGCTACACCTTC

clone size: once
V gene: TRBV6-1
D gene: TRBD1
J gene: TRBJ1-5
CDR3 protein: CASSEEGAQPQHF
CDR3 DNA: TGTGCCAGCAGTGAAGAGGGGGCTCAGCCCCAGCATTTT

clone size: NA
V gene: TRBV7-2
D gene: TRBD2
J gene: TRBJ2-7
CDR3 protein: CASSLDSGTSYEQYF
CDR3 DNA: TGTGCCAGCAGCTTAGACAGCGGGACCTCCTACGAGCAGTACTTC

clone size: NA
V gene: TRBV2
D gene: TRBD2
J gene: TRBJ2-1
CDR3 protein: CASRAGGSYNEQFF
CDR3 DNA: TGTGCCAGCAGGGCGGGAGGGTCCTACAATGAGCAGTTCTTC

clone size: NA
V gene: TRBV30
D gene: TRBD2
J gene: TRBJ2-1
CDR3 protein: CAWSEVGGPGEQFF
CDR3 DNA: TGTGCCTGGAGTGAAGTGGGAGGGCCAGGTGAGCAGTTCTTC

clone size: NA
V gene: TRBV5-1
D gene: TRBD2
J gene: TRBJ2-7
CDR3 protein: CASGAGGTYEQYF
CDR3 DNA: TGCGCCAGCGGAGCGGGAGGGACCTACGAGCAGTACTTC

clone size: NA
V gene: TRBV19
D gene: TRBD2
J gene: TRBJ2-1
CDR3 protein: CASRPGTSGSNEQFF
CDR3 DNA: TGTGCCAGTAGACCCGGGACTAGCGGGTCCAATGAGCAGTTCTTC

clone size: NA
V gene: TRBV4-1
D gene: NA
J gene: TRBJ1-5
CDR3 protein: CASSQGTAFFNQPQHF
CDR3 DNA: TGCGCCAGCAGCCAAGGGACAGCCTTTTTCAATCAGCCCCAGCATTTT

clone size: NA
V gene: TRBV7-3
D gene: NA
J gene: TRBJ2-3
CDR3 protein: CASSLPRGTQYF
CDR3 DNA: TGTGCCAGCAGCTTGCCCAGGGGAACGCAGTATTTT

clone size: NA
V gene: TRBV6-1
D gene: NA
J gene: TRBJ1-4
CDR3 protein: CASSEVYRSEKLFF
CDR3 DNA: TGTGCCAGCAGTGAAGTCTATAGGAGTGAAAAACTGTTTTTT

clone size: NA
V gene: TRBV11-2
D gene: NA
J gene: TRBJ2-1
CDR3 protein: CASSQARGLNFF
CDR3 DNA: TGTGCCAGCAGTCAAGCCAGGGGACTAAACTTCTTC

clone size: NA
V gene: TRBV4-1
D gene: TRBD1
J gene: TRBJ2-3
CDR3 protein: CASQGVDTQYF
CDR3 DNA: TGCGCCAGCCAGGGGGTGGATACGCAGTATTTT

clone size: few
V gene: TRBV6-5
D gene: NA
J gene: TRBJ2-5
CDR3 protein: CASSYRGASGETQYF
CDR3 DNA: TGTGCCAGCAGTTACCGGGGGGCCTCCGGTGAGACCCAGTACTTC

clone size: NA
V gene: TRBV7-9
D gene: NA
J gene: TRBJ2-7
CDR3 protein: CASSLTAGNSYEQYF
CDR3 DNA: TGTGCCAGCAGCTTGACCGCGGGAAACTCCTACGAGCAGTACTTC

clone size: NA
V gene: TRBV4-3
D gene: NA
J gene: TRBJ1-5
CDR3 protein: CASSQERGRVAPQHF
CDR3 DNA: TGCGCCAGCAGCCAAGAAAGGGGCAGGGTCGCGCCCCAGCATTTT

clone size: few
V gene: TRBV5-1
D gene: NA
J gene: TRBJ1-1
CDR3 protein: CASSLLAGRSMNTEAFF
CDR3 DNA: TGCGCCAGCAGCTTGTTGGCGGGACGTAGCATGAACACTGAAGCTTTCTTT

clone size: NA
V gene: TRBV6-1
D gene: NA
J gene: TRBJ2-1
CDR3 protein: CASSPSTYYNEQFF
CDR3 DNA: TGTGCCAGCAGTCCGTCGACTTACTACAATGAGCAGTTCTTC

clone size: NA
V gene: TRBV5-1
D gene: NA
J gene: TRBJ2-1
CDR3 protein: CASREQSSYNEQFF
CDR3 DNA: TGCGCCAGCCGCGAACAGAGCTCCTACAATGAGCAGTTCTTC

clone size: NA
V gene: TRBV5-6
D gene: NA
J gene: TRBJ2-3
CDR3 protein: CASSFQGTDTQYF
CDR3 DNA: TGTGCCAGCAGCTTCCAGGGCACAGATACGCAGTATTTT

clone size: NA
V gene: TRBV15
D gene: NA
J gene: TRBJ1-6
CDR3 protein: CATSRDKGLRFSPLHF
CDR3 DNA: TGTGCCACCAGCAGAGATAAGGGACTGCGATTTTCACCCCTCCACTTT

clone size: NA
V gene: TRBV6-5
D gene: NA
J gene: TRBJ1-6
CDR3 protein: CASRNPGPLHF
CDR3 DNA: TGTGCCAGCAGGAACCCGGGACCCCTCCACTTT

clone size: NA
V gene: TRBV7-9
D gene: NA
J gene: TRBJ2-1
CDR3 protein: CASSLALGDGNEQFF
CDR3 DNA: TGTGCCAGCAGCTTAGCGTTAGGGGATGGCAATGAGCAGTTCTTC

clone size: NA
V gene: TRBV7-2
D gene: NA
J gene: TRBJ1-2
CDR3 protein: CASSLGRHNYGYTF
CDR3 DNA: TGTGCCAGCAGCTTAGGGCGGCATAACTATGGCTACACCTTC

clone size: NA
V gene: TRBV7-9
D gene: TRBD2
J gene: TRBJ2-1
CDR3 protein: CASTRLAHYNEQFF
CDR3 DNA: TGTGCCAGCACCCGACTAGCGCACTACAATGAGCAGTTCTTC

clone size: NA
V gene: TRBV2
D gene: TRBD1
J gene: TRBJ1-6
CDR3 protein: CASTADRGLNSPLHF
CDR3 DNA: TGTGCCAGCACTGCGGACAGGGGGCTTAATTCACCCCTCCACTTT

clone size: NA
V gene: TRBV10-3
D gene: TRBD1
J gene: TRBJ2-7
CDR3 protein: CAISEGTGVSYEQYF
CDR3 DNA: TGTGCCATCAGTGAGGGGACAGGGGTATCCTACGAGCAGTACTTC

clone size: few
V gene: TRBV7-2
D gene: NA
J gene: TRBJ2-2
CDR3 protein: CASRPTGTGELFF
CDR3 DNA: TGTGCCAGCAGACCGACTGGGACCGGGGAGCTGTTTTTT

clone size: NA
V gene: TRBV6-5
D gene: TRBD2
J gene: TRBJ2-2
CDR3 protein: CASRLAGDTGELFF
CDR3 DNA: TGTGCCAGCAGACTAGCGGGGGACACCGGGGAGCTGTTTTTT

clone size: NA
V gene: TRBV15
D gene: NA
J gene: TRBJ2-5
CDR3 protein: CATSRGGDPLETQYF
CDR3 DNA: TGTGCCACCAGCAGAGGGGGGGACCCACTGGAGACCCAGTACTTC